Listed below are T cell receptor beta chains from one sample, sequenced in a study of T cell responses to AZD1222 COVID-19 vaccine. Libraries were prepared by immunoSEQ multiplex PCR; TCRdb keeps only in-frame clonotypes and omits some of them. The sample carries some 100,000 clones, 88% recorded once. The sample here was peripheral blood, taken 28 days after the second AZD1222 dose. The receptors were sampled from an adult who received the AZD1222 COVID-19 vaccine. Both conserved end residues are part of each CDR3. A D gene is named only where the DNA matches it firmly. Size is omitted from some rows. Given values are once, few, many or a class for expanded clones.

cdr3_nt: TGTGCCAGCAGCTTAGCTAACAGTGCACAGCCCCAGCATTTT
cdr3_aa: CASSLANSAQPQHF
j_call: TRBJ1-5
v_call: TRBV7-9
clone_size: -
d_call: -

cdr3_nt: TGTGCCAGCAACTCCGGGACAGGGGCATCAGATACGCAGTATTTT
cdr3_aa: CASNSGTGASDTQYF
j_call: TRBJ2-3
v_call: TRBV5-5
clone_size: -
d_call: TRBD1

cdr3_nt: TGTGCCAGCAGTGATCGGGCCCCTATGGCCCTCCACTTT
cdr3_aa: CASSDRAPMALHF
j_call: TRBJ1-6
v_call: TRBV27
clone_size: -
d_call: -

cdr3_nt: TGTGCCAGCAGCTTGAGGGCGGGGACGTACAATGAGCAGTTCTTC
cdr3_aa: CASSLRAGTYNEQFF
j_call: TRBJ2-1
v_call: TRBV5-4
clone_size: -
d_call: -

cdr3_nt: TGTGCCAGCAGCCGTGACTCAAACTCCTACAATGAGCAGTTCTTC
cdr3_aa: CASSRDSNSYNEQFF
j_call: TRBJ2-1
v_call: TRBV7-3
clone_size: -
d_call: -

cdr3_nt: TGTGCCAGCAGCGTATCCATTCAGGGTAGTATGGGGGCTTTTGGCTACACCTTC
cdr3_aa: CASSVSIQGSMGAFGYTF
j_call: TRBJ1-2
v_call: TRBV9
clone_size: -
d_call: -

cdr3_nt: TGTGCCAGCAGTTTTGGACAGGGGACTTACGAGCAGTACTTC
cdr3_aa: CASSFGQGTYEQYF
j_call: TRBJ2-7
v_call: TRBV11-2
clone_size: -
d_call: TRBD1

cdr3_nt: TGTGCCAGCAGCTTAGCGGCAGGACAGCCCCAGCATTTT
cdr3_aa: CASSLAAGQPQHF
j_call: TRBJ1-5
v_call: TRBV7-2
clone_size: few
d_call: -

cdr3_nt: TGTGCCAGCTCACCAGGTTTTCTTTCGGCAGATACGCAGTATTTT
cdr3_aa: CASSPGFLSADTQYF
j_call: TRBJ2-3
v_call: TRBV18
clone_size: once
d_call: -

cdr3_nt: TGTGCCAGCGCCAGGAACTATGGCTACACCTTC
cdr3_aa: CASARNYGYTF
j_call: TRBJ1-2
v_call: TRBV19
clone_size: -
d_call: -

cdr3_nt: TGTGCCAGCAGCGATAACTATGGCTACACCTTC
cdr3_aa: CASSDNYGYTF
j_call: TRBJ1-2
v_call: TRBV7-2
clone_size: -
d_call: -

cdr3_nt: TGCGCCAGCAGCGGGACAGAGAACACTGAAGCTTTCTTT
cdr3_aa: CASSGTENTEAFF
j_call: TRBJ1-1
v_call: TRBV4-3
clone_size: few
d_call: TRBD1

cdr3_nt: TGTGCCAGCAGCCAAGAATGGAGGGACAGGGGAAATAGCAATCAGCCCCAGCATTTT
cdr3_aa: CASSQEWRDRGNSNQPQHF
j_call: TRBJ1-5
v_call: TRBV4-2
clone_size: -
d_call: TRBD1

cdr3_nt: TGTGCCAGCAGCCAAGTCGTAACAGCAGGTGCAACTAATGAAAAACTGTTTTTT
cdr3_aa: CASSQVVTAGATNEKLFF
j_call: TRBJ1-4
v_call: TRBV3-1/TRBV3-2
clone_size: -
d_call: -

cdr3_nt: TGCGCCAGCAGCCAAGATCGGTCCACTAGCGGGAGCGCAGATACGCAGTATTTT
cdr3_aa: CASSQDRSTSGSADTQYF
j_call: TRBJ2-3
v_call: TRBV4-3
clone_size: -
d_call: TRBD2

cdr3_nt: TGTGCCACCAGTGTAGGATCTTACTATGGCTACACCTTC
cdr3_aa: CATSVGSYYGYTF
j_call: TRBJ1-2
v_call: TRBV24-1
clone_size: few
d_call: -

cdr3_nt: TGTGCCAGCCTAAACAGGGACAGGGCGGCAGATACGCAGTATTTT
cdr3_aa: CASLNRDRAADTQYF
j_call: TRBJ2-3
v_call: TRBV2
clone_size: -
d_call: TRBD1

cdr3_nt: TGTGCCAGCAGTTTTTTGACTAGGGGTACCGATGAGCAGTTCTTC
cdr3_aa: CASSFLTRGTDEQFF
j_call: TRBJ2-1
v_call: TRBV27
clone_size: -
d_call: -

cdr3_nt: TGCGCCAGCAGCCACCGCGGACAGGGCTACGAGCAGTACTTC
cdr3_aa: CASSHRGQGYEQYF
j_call: TRBJ2-7
v_call: TRBV4-1
clone_size: -
d_call: TRBD1

cdr3_nt: TGTGCCAGCAGCGAATCAGGTGTCTATGGCTACACCTTC
cdr3_aa: CASSESGVYGYTF
j_call: TRBJ1-2
v_call: TRBV5-4
clone_size: -
d_call: -

cdr3_nt: TGTGCCAGCAGGTTTTCTGACAGCTCTGGAAACACCATATATTTT
cdr3_aa: CASRFSDSSGNTIYF
j_call: TRBJ1-3
v_call: TRBV7-9
clone_size: -
d_call: -

cdr3_nt: TGTGCCAGCAGCCTGACACCGACAGTTAACTATGGCTACACCTTC
cdr3_aa: CASSLTPTVNYGYTF
j_call: TRBJ1-2
v_call: TRBV6-5
clone_size: -
d_call: -

cdr3_nt: TGTGCCAGCAGTTACCCCCCGGACAGGGCGACTGAAGCTTTCTTT
cdr3_aa: CASSYPPDRATEAFF
j_call: TRBJ1-1
v_call: TRBV6-2/TRBV6-3
clone_size: -
d_call: TRBD1

cdr3_nt: TGTGCCAGCAGCCCCGGGACGGCGGGAATCGAAAAACTGTTTTTT
cdr3_aa: CASSPGTAGIEKLFF
j_call: TRBJ1-4
v_call: TRBV6-2/TRBV6-3
clone_size: -
d_call: -

cdr3_nt: TGTGCTAGTGGTTTGGATTTCAGGGGGTTGAATTTGAACAATGAGCAGTTCTTC
cdr3_aa: CASGLDFRGLNLNNEQFF
j_call: TRBJ2-1
v_call: TRBV12-5
clone_size: -
d_call: TRBD1

cdr3_nt: TGTGCCAGCAGTCGGTATAATGAGCAGTTCTTC
cdr3_aa: CASSRYNEQFF
j_call: TRBJ2-1
v_call: TRBV28
clone_size: -
d_call: -

cdr3_nt: TGTGCCAGCAGTTACAGGGCGGGATCCACAGATACGCAGTATTTT
cdr3_aa: CASSYRAGSTDTQYF
j_call: TRBJ2-3
v_call: TRBV6-5
clone_size: -
d_call: -

cdr3_nt: TGTGCCAGCAGCTTCGGCGGAAGCTCCTACAATGAGCAGTTCTTC
cdr3_aa: CASSFGGSSYNEQFF
j_call: TRBJ2-1
v_call: TRBV7-2
clone_size: -
d_call: -

cdr3_nt: TGTGCCAGCAGTTTATCGGGGACTGGAATTTCACCCCTCCACTTT
cdr3_aa: CASSLSGTGISPLHF
j_call: TRBJ1-6
v_call: TRBV28
clone_size: once
d_call: -

cdr3_nt: TGTGCCAGCTCCCCGGACCCGCAGGGATCCTATGGCTACACCTTC
cdr3_aa: CASSPDPQGSYGYTF
j_call: TRBJ1-2
v_call: TRBV18
clone_size: -
d_call: -

cdr3_nt: TGCGCCAGCAGTTTACAGGGGGCTCTACACACAGATACGCAGTATTTT
cdr3_aa: CASSLQGALHTDTQYF
j_call: TRBJ2-3
v_call: TRBV5-1
clone_size: -
d_call: TRBD1

cdr3_nt: TGTGCCAGCAGCCACCACATGGCAGGGGGCTGGAGCACTGAAGCTTTCTTT
cdr3_aa: CASSHHMAGGWSTEAFF
j_call: TRBJ1-1
v_call: TRBV5-6
clone_size: -
d_call: TRBD1

cdr3_nt: TGTGCCAGCAGCTTAGTTGGCAGGGGGAACACCGGGGAGCTGTTTTTT
cdr3_aa: CASSLVGRGNTGELFF
j_call: TRBJ2-2
v_call: TRBV7-9
clone_size: -
d_call: -

cdr3_nt: TGTGCCAGCAGCTCCGTCGCGGGGGGTACCCAAGAGACCCAGTACTTC
cdr3_aa: CASSSVAGGTQETQYF
j_call: TRBJ2-5
v_call: TRBV7-3
clone_size: -
d_call: TRBD2

cdr3_nt: TGTGCCAGCAGCCAAGGGACAATAAACACCGGGGAGCTGTTTTTT
cdr3_aa: CASSQGTINTGELFF
j_call: TRBJ2-2
v_call: TRBV3-1/TRBV3-2
clone_size: -
d_call: -

cdr3_nt: TGTGCCAGCAGGTCTCCGGGACAGGACTTAGGCTACACCTTC
cdr3_aa: CASRSPGQDLGYTF
j_call: TRBJ1-2
v_call: TRBV28
clone_size: -
d_call: TRBD1

cdr3_nt: TGTGCCAGCAGATTACTCTTCTCACGGTGGGGAGCCGCAGGCTACACCTTC
cdr3_aa: CASRLLFSRWGAAGYTF
j_call: TRBJ1-2
v_call: TRBV7-2
clone_size: -
d_call: -

cdr3_nt: TGCGCCAGCAGCTACAGGGGTCCTGAAGAGACCCAGTACTTC
cdr3_aa: CASSYRGPEETQYF
j_call: TRBJ2-5
v_call: TRBV5-1
clone_size: -
d_call: TRBD1

cdr3_nt: TGTGCCAGCAGTACGAGGCCTCGGGGGGAGAACACTGAAGCTTTCTTT
cdr3_aa: CASSTRPRGENTEAFF
j_call: TRBJ1-1
v_call: TRBV6-6
clone_size: -
d_call: -

cdr3_nt: TGTGCCACAGTGGGAGGGGGAATTACTGAAGCTTTCTTT
cdr3_aa: CATVGGGITEAFF
j_call: TRBJ1-1
v_call: TRBV10-3
clone_size: -
d_call: -

cdr3_nt: TGTGCCAGCAGCTTAGGGACAGGGGATGAAAAACTGTTTTTT
cdr3_aa: CASSLGTGDEKLFF
j_call: TRBJ1-4
v_call: TRBV7-6
clone_size: -
d_call: TRBD1

cdr3_nt: TGTGCCAGCAGGGGCAGGGGGCTGAACACTGAAGCTTTCTTT
cdr3_aa: CASRGRGLNTEAFF
j_call: TRBJ1-1
v_call: TRBV6-6
clone_size: -
d_call: TRBD1

cdr3_nt: TGTGCCTGGCAATTTCCGGGACAGGGGGCGCGGGGCTACACCTTC
cdr3_aa: CAWQFPGQGARGYTF
j_call: TRBJ1-2
v_call: TRBV30
clone_size: -
d_call: TRBD1

cdr3_nt: TGCGCCAGCAGCCAAGAGAACCCAGGGGGCGGGGAAGCTTTCTTT
cdr3_aa: CASSQENPGGGEAFF
j_call: TRBJ1-1
v_call: TRBV4-1
clone_size: once
d_call: TRBD1

cdr3_nt: TGTGCCAGCAGCCATGCTGGGGGAATGATTAATGAGCAGTTCTTC
cdr3_aa: CASSHAGGMINEQFF
j_call: TRBJ2-1
v_call: TRBV5-5
clone_size: many
d_call: -